Following are 5 T cell receptor beta chains from one sample sequenced in a study of Graves' ophthalmopathy and Graves' hyperthyroidism. TCR beta CDR3 amplification used RNA transcripts. Amplification began with first-round RT-PCR using HTBI primers, then second-round multiplex PCR was performed. Each CDR3 protein gets one entry after TCRdb re-called the multiplex PCR reads with MiXCR. The table lists roughly 420,000 distinct CDR3 sequences, 20% to 25% of them singletons. Sequencing used peripheral blood. The receptors were gathered from a woman in her late teens or twenties with stable Graves' hyperthyroidism.

The V gene is TRBV9, the J gene TRBJ2-5; 9 bases align to TRBD2. V lost 5 bases, J lost 4 bases, and 3 bases stayed unmatched. Germline loops: CDR1 SGDLS, CDR2 YYNGEE. The CDR3 runs to 13 residues. The CDR3 here is CASSSGSGETQYF. The CDR3 DNA follows: TGTGCCAGCAGTAGCGGGAGTGGAGAGACCCAGTACTTC.

The chain recombines TRBV14 with TRBJ2-6, with D tentatively TRBD1 or TRBD2 (5 bases each). CDR1 is SGHDN, CDR2 FVKESK, per germline. CDR3 length: 22 amino acids. Trimming took 0 bases from V and 0 from J, leaving 24 bases between them. The CDR3 spells CASSQDPPPLRGTSSGANVLTF. The CDR3 DNA is TGTGCCAGCAGCCAAGATCCGCCCCCCTTGAGGGGAACAAGCTCTGGGGCCAACGTCCTGACTTTC.

This clonotype was observed a handful of times. V is TRBV9 and J is TRBJ2-2, with D tentatively TRBD1 (6 bases). CDR1 and CDR2 (germline): SGDLS, YYNGEE. V lost 0 bases and J 7 bases, leaving 13 bases between the germline ends. CDR3 length equals 15 residues. CDR3 in amino acids: CASSVEWGPSGELFF. For the CDR3, the DNA is TGTGCCAGCAGCGTAGAGTGGGGGCCCAGCGGGGAGCTGTTTTTT.

This clonotype has at least ten counts. This rearrangement joins TRBV6-1 to TRBJ2-7; 9 nucleotides align to TRBD2. The CDR3 runs to 16 residues. After removal of 6 bases from V and 6 bases from J, the junction contained 15 bases not matched to a gene. Germline V gene data show CDR1 as MNHNS and CDR2 as SASEGT. The CDR3 sequence is CASSPILYSGRAEQYF. The CDR3 nucleotides read TGTGCCAGCAGCCCAATACTCTATAGCGGGAGAGCCGAGCAGTACTTC.

This clonotype was counted ten times or more. The chain carries TRBV2 and TRBJ1-1; TRBD1 is a possible D gene (5 bases). The CDR3 extends over 14 amino acids. Trimming cost V 2 bases and J 3 bases, with 10 bases left between them. Per the germline V gene, CDR1 is SNHLY and CDR2 is FYNNEI. The CDR3 protein is CASSEHRIDTEAFF. CDR3 bases: TGTGCCAGCAGTGAACACAGGATCGACACTGAAGCTTTCTTT.